These 25 T cell receptor beta chains came from one sample sequenced in a study of OX40 agonist ivuxolimab in advanced cancers. The library was made by the immunoSEQ multiplex PCR assay. TCRdb re-hosts the immuneACCESS table, in-frame sequences only. Its copies lack some clones; in the studies checked, an unresolved V gene accounts for under half of them, and the cause for the rest is not known. Here the sample has fewer than 60,000 clones; over 75% occur a single time. The biggest ten clones account for over 7% of the sample. Here the sequenced sample was CD4+ or CD8+ T cells sorted from blood, taken in a trial of the OX40 agonist ivuxolimab. The receptors come from an adult with an advanced solid tumor such as melanoma, head and neck, liver or kidney cancer.

This clone was seen only a few times. V gene TRBV4-2 combines with J gene TRBJ2-7; 12 bases agree with TRBD2. In germline, CDR1 is LGHNA, CDR2 YNFKEQ. Trimming removed 0 bases from V and 7 bases from J; junction bases left unmatched: 4. CDR3 length equals 15 residues. The CDR3 DNA follows: TGTGCCAGCAGCCAAGATCTAGCGGGAGGGCGTGAGCAGTACTTC. It encodes CASSQDLAGGREQYF.

This chain's CDR3 is CASSYGTSGSISYEQYF. In DNA, the CDR3 is TGCGCCAGCAGTTACGGGACTAGCGGGTCGATCTCCTACGAGCAGTACTTC. The rearrangement uses TRBV23-1 and TRBJ2-7, with 12 bases that match TRBD2. TRBV23-1 is sorted into the ORF group, with uncertain function. Losses at the gene ends were 5 bases for V and 0 bases for J; bases not matched to a gene: 8. The CDR3 length is 17 residues.

The chain recombines TRBV5-1 with TRBJ2-5, with a possible D match to TRBD1 (5 bases). The CDR3 has 13 residues. V shed 2 bases and J shed 2 bases, with 7 bases lying between them. The germline V gene has CDR1 SGHRS and CDR2 YFSETQ. CDR3: CASSLGQQETQYF. The DNA of the CDR3 is TGCGCCAGCAGCTTAGGACAACAAGAGACCCAGTACTTC.

The chain uses TRBV7-9 and TRBJ1-1; perhaps TRBD1 as D (5 bases). Germline V gives CDR1 SEHNR, CDR2 FQNEAQ (reference sequence). Deletions cut 1 base from V and 1 base from J, with 10 bases between. The CDR3 covers 15 residues. The CDR3 DNA is TGTGCCAGCAGCTTAGAAAGGGGCGAGAACACTGAAGCTTTCTTT. This sequence encodes CASSLERGENTEAFF.

The chain is built from TRBV5-1 and TRBJ2-7, with 7 nucleotides matching TRBD1. The CDR3 is made up of 15 amino acids. Per germline, CDR1 SGHRS and CDR2 YFSETQ. V lost 3 bases, J lost 5 bases, and 11 bases stayed unmatched. As DNA, the CDR3 is TGCGCCAGCAGCTCCGACAGGGCAGAGAGGGACGAGCAGTACTTC. Translating it yields CASSSDRAERDEQYF.

The chain joins TRBV19 to TRBJ2-3; 9 nucleotides agree with TRBD1. The V gene end was trimmed by 8 bases and the J gene end by 4 bases; junction bases not matched to a gene: 4. The germline V gene encodes CDR1 LNHDA and CDR2 SQIVND (reference sequence). This CDR3 comprises 13 residues. The CDR3 DNA is TGTGCCAGTGGCGGACAGGGGCCAGATACGCAGTATTTT. This sequence encodes CASGGQGPDTQYF.

The chain uses TRBV5-1 and TRBJ2-7; D perhaps matches TRBD1 (8 bases). Between the trimmed V and J ends, which lost 1 base and 7 bases, there was a span of 12 bases. CDR3 length equals 13 residues. CDR1 and CDR2 from the germline V gene are SGHRS and YFSETQ. CDR3 nucleotides: TGCGCCAGCAGCTTGACAGGGGGGGAAGAGCAGTACTTC. The encoded protein is CASSLTGGEEQYF.

The V gene is TRBV7-8, the J gene TRBJ2-7; D is ambiguous. Trimming took off 4 bases at V and 1 base at J, with 11 bases between the two ends. The germline V gene encodes CDR1 SGHVS and CDR2 FQNEAQ. CDR3 length equals 14 residues. The CDR3 spells CASSSRDDSYEQYF. As DNA, the CDR3 is TGTGCCAGCAGCTCTCGTGATGATTCCTACGAGCAGTACTTC.

This sequence joins TRBV6-5 and TRBJ1-2; a weak D match, TRBD1 (5 bases). Germline lookup yields CDR1 MNHEY and CDR2 SVGAGI. V was pared by 3 bases and J by 5 bases, with 16 bases between. This CDR3 has 15 residues. The CDR3 spells CASSYQGRTLYGYTF. CDR3 sequence (DNA): TGTGCCAGCAGTTATCAGGGCAGGACCTTATATGGCTACACCTTC.

The genes are TRBV7-9 and TRBJ1-2; unclear D gene. The CDR3 is 15 amino acids. V lost 5 bases and J 1 base, leaving 14 bases between the germline ends. Germline values: CDR1 SEHNR, CDR2 FQNEAQ (reference sequence). The CDR3 nucleotides read TGTGCCAGCAGCCCCCCTAGAGGATTTAACTATGGCTACACCTTC. Its translation: CASSPPRGFNYGYTF.

The chain uses TRBV2 and TRBJ1-4; maybe TRBD1 (5 bases). V was cut by 5 bases and J by 2 bases, with 15 bases left in between. The CDR3 extends over 16 amino acids. Germline V gene sequence: CDR1 SNHLY, CDR2 FYNNEI. The CDR3: CASSRRGQATNEKLFF. CDR3 in DNA: TGTGCCAGCAGTCGAAGGGGCCAAGCCACTAATGAAAAACTGTTTTTT.

The CDR3 here is CASSPQLGVGQYF. The CDR3 nucleotides are TGTGCCAGTAGTCCCCAACTAGGGGTGGGGCAGTATTTT. The J gene is TRBJ2-3, the V gene TRBV19; D may match TRBD1 or TRBD2 (5 bases each). Trimming cost V 5 bases and J 11 bases, with 17 bases left between them. The CDR3 extends over 13 amino acids. The germline V gene encodes CDR1 LNHDA and CDR2 SQIVND (reference sequence).

V usage is TRBV4-2 and J usage is TRBJ2-3; TRBD2 is a possible D gene (5 bases). The CDR3 spans 17 residues. Trimming removed 4 bases from V and 3 bases from J, with 20 bases in between. Germline V gene data show CDR1 as LGHNA and CDR2 as YNFKEQ. CDR3 nucleotides: TGTGCCAGCAGCCCCTTACGTAGGGAAGGAGGAACAGATACGCAGTATTTT. Translating it yields CASSPLRREGGTDTQYF.

The count of this clone is one. The rearrangement joins TRBV6-5 to TRBJ1-3; D is unclear. The CDR3 runs 15 residues. Looked up from germline, CDR1 is MNHEY and CDR2 is SVGAGI. V gave up 3 bases and J gave up 3 bases, with 12 bases separating them. The CDR3 reads CASSYSPSVGNTIYF. CDR3 in DNA: TGTGCCAGCAGTTATAGTCCATCAGTTGGAAACACCATATATTTT.

The CDR3 DNA reads as TGTGCCAGTAGTCCGGTCGGACCGAATGAGCAGTTCTTC. Translating it yields CASSPVGPNEQFF. The rearrangement links TRBV19 to TRBJ2-1, with D unresolved. V was shortened by 5 bases and J by 7 bases, with 12 bases between the two germline ends. The CDR3 length is 13 residues. Germline V gives CDR1 LNHDA, CDR2 SQIVND (reference sequence).

The rearrangement joins TRBV5-6 to TRBJ2-5; D is ambiguous. The CDR3 has 13 amino acids. Per the germline V gene, CDR1 is SGHDT and CDR2 is YYEEEE. The V and J ends lost 3 bases and 2 bases respectively, with 8 bases between them. The CDR3 sequence is CASSSGFQETQYF. For the CDR3, the DNA is TGTGCCAGCAGCTCGGGCTTTCAAGAGACCCAGTACTTC.

V gene TRBV5-1 combines with J gene TRBJ2-7; TRBD1 matches 7 bases. The CDR3 contains 15 residues. Trimming cost V 4 bases and J 1 base; bases outside gene matches: 8. CDR1 is SGHRS and CDR2 is YFSETQ in the germline V gene. In DNA form, the CDR3 reads TGCGCCAGCAGCATACGGACAGGCGCGTCCTACGAGCAGTACTTC. Protein: CASSIRTGASYEQYF. Drawing the rest from reference TRBV5-1 and TRBJ2-7, the complete variable domain is KAGVTQTPRYLIKTRGQQVTLSCSPISGHRSVSWYQQTPGQGLQFLFEYFSETQRNKGNFPGRFSGRQFSNSRSEMNVSTLELGDSALYLCASSIRTGASYEQYFGPGTRLTVT.

The chain carries TRBV5-4 and TRBJ2-1; the D is unclear. This CDR3 contains 14 residues. The V end lost 3 bases, the J end lost 0 bases, and 7 bases lay between the germline ends. Germline assignment: CDR1 SGHNT and CDR2 YYREEE (reference sequence). In nucleotides, the CDR3 is TGTGCCAGCAGCTCCCAGAGCTCCTACAATGAGCAGTTCTTC. Translating gives CASSSQSSYNEQFF. Full variable domain (remainder filled in from reference TRBV5-4 and TRBJ2-1): ETGVTQSPTHLIKTRGQQVTLRCSSQSGHNTVSWYQQALGQGPQFIFQYYREEENGRGNFPPRFSGLQFPNYSSELNVNALELDDSALYLCASSSQSSYNEQFFGPGTRLTVL.

This chain uses TRBV15 with TRBJ2-5; TRBD2 matches 9 bases. CDR3 length: 14 amino acids. V lost 6 bases and J lost 5; bases outside the gene matches: 7. Germline V CDR1 and CDR2: LNHNV, YYDKDF (reference sequence). CDR3 loop: CATRPGLAGETQYF. CDR3 nucleotides: TGTGCCACCAGACCGGGACTAGCAGGCGAGACCCAGTACTTC.

This clone has more than one count but fewer than ten. The V and J genes are TRBV25-1 and TRBJ1-2, with TRBD1 identical over 7 bases. Per the germline V gene, CDR1 is MGHDK and CDR2 is SYGVNS. CDR3 length: 14 amino acids. Germline trimming cut 4 bases from V and 5 bases from J; bases unmatched to any gene: 7. CDR3 sequence: CASSAGGQRYGYTF. The CDR3, as DNA: TGTGCCAGCAGTGCAGGGGGACAGCGATATGGCTACACCTTC.

The sample holds a few counts of this clone. This chain uses TRBV5-6 with TRBJ1-2; D remains unclear. Trimming left V 4 bases short and J 6 bases short, with 13 bases between. The CDR3 covers 13 residues. Germline lookup yields CDR1 SGHDT and CDR2 YYEEEE. The CDR3 here is CASSVWVYDGYTF. Written as DNA, the CDR3 is TGTGCCAGCAGCGTTTGGGTGTACGATGGCTACACCTTC.

The J gene is TRBJ2-7, the V gene TRBV11-2; D is possibly TRBD1 (7 bases). The CDR3 has 15 residues. Per the germline V gene, CDR1 is SGHAT and CDR2 is FQNNGV. Trimming shortened V by 0 bases and J by 4 bases, and 13 bases separated the two germline ends. CDR3 sequence: CASSLEGRGVYEQYF. The CDR3 region has the DNA TGTGCCAGCAGCTTAGAGGGCAGGGGGGTGTACGAGCAGTACTTC. Using reference TRBV11-2 and TRBJ2-7 for the parts outside the CDR3, the full variable domain is EAGVAQSPRYKIIEKRQSVAFWCNPISGHATLYWYQQILGQGPKLLIQFQNNGVVDDSQLPKDRFSAERLKGVDSTLKIQPAKLEDSAVYLCASSLEGRGVYEQYFGPGTRLTVT.

This clone was detected once. The chain joins TRBV9 to TRBJ2-2; D is possibly TRBD1 (5 bases). The CDR3 is made up of 17 amino acids. Trimming stripped 0 bases from V and 7 bases from J, with 19 bases between. CDR1 SGDLS and CDR2 YYNGEE come from the germline V gene. As DNA, the CDR3 is TGTGCCAGCAGCGTAGAAGGGCCAGGGTATTTAATCGGGGAGCTGTTTTTT. It encodes CASSVEGPGYLIGELFF.

This chain uses TRBV29-1 with TRBJ1-4; the match to TRBD1 covers 7 bases. This CDR3 has 14 amino acids. Germline CDR1 is SQVTM and CDR2 is ANQGSEA. V lost 0 bases, J lost 6 bases, and 4 bases stayed unmatched. In nucleotides, the CDR3 is TGCAGCGTTGAAGACAGGGGGTCGGATGAAAAACTGTTTTTT. Its protein is CSVEDRGSDEKLFF.

This clone was counted between two and nine times. V and J are TRBV30 and TRBJ1-4, with D perhaps TRBD1 (6 bases). Between the trimmed V and J ends, which lost 3 bases and 4 bases, there was a span of 12 bases. Looked up from germline, CDR1 is GTSNPN and CDR2 is SVGIG (reference sequence). The CDR3 consists of 14 residues. The CDR3 is CAWRDKQGNEKLFF. The CDR3 DNA sequence: TGTGCCTGGAGGGACAAACAGGGTAATGAAAAACTGTTTTTT.